This paragraph covers one T cell receptor (beta chain) sequence. Its antigen is still unknown. This sample is drawn from a study of cytomegalovirus exposure and HLA in healthy donors (dated by TCRdb to about 2017). Regarding the study in general: An earlier analysis of some 600 of the donors reported about 280 Gb of sequence data and 117 million unique TCR beta sequences obtained from approximately 180 million T cells. Of the roughly 410 genotyped donors, 75% to 85% were placed in the genetic ancestry cluster associated with self-reported Caucasian donors. All discovery cohort repertoires had been generated on a single sequencing platform. On average, roughly 240,000 unique TCR beta nucleotide sequences were sequenced per donor among some 420 genotyped donors of the cohort, with roughly 18% of those sequences being non-productive. The number of donors typed differed by locus, with roughly 620-640 for A, B, C, DRB1 and DQB1, approximately 500 for DQA1, about 610 for DPA1, and about 450 for DPB1. The study profiled the T cell repertoires of some 610 subjects by immunosequencing and related them to cytomegalovirus serostatus. High-throughput TCR immunosequencing, statistical association of individual TCRs with disease status, and machine learning were combined to predict cytomegalovirus infection status. In addition to the first cohort of around 670 subjects, a separate validation cohort of 100 to 150 different subjects was used. Roughly five DR-DQ haplotypes were treated as single units for association and clustering because of strong linkage in the cohort. The study was designed to test whether signatures of past pathogen exposure could be identified by cataloging public T cell receptors. Donor age, sex, ethnicity and CMV serostatus were compiled alongside the repertoire data. Both class I and class II loci were covered by HLA typing, at four-digit resolution. In an earlier analysis of roughly 600 of the donors, high-throughput TCR beta sequencing was used to judge whether each TCR beta V gene segment behaved as functional or pseudogenic. An early release covering about 600 HLA-typed donors comprised approximately 300 gigabases of sequencing data and 65 million to 100 million unique TCR sequences. Rather than using new phenotypic data, the later analysis identified candidate immune exposures from TCR beta sequences and from how often those sequences occurred across donors. A later analysis re-examined previously published TCR beta repertoires from roughly 720 donors and added high-resolution HLA genotyping to investigate patterns of TCR occurrence. In a later genetic analysis, genome-wide SNP genotypes for about 55% of the roughly 670 donors were used, and that subset was treated as a discovery cohort.

The paper's findings and limits, for the study overall: According to the authors, the approach could potentially be generalized to other disease states and immunological phenotypes. In a later genetic analysis, fewer N-insertions in productive TCRs were reported among donors in an Asian-associated ancestry cluster than the roughly 700-donor mean. Some IMGT-functional V segments, including TRBV6-2 and TRBV6-3, could not be told apart with the 87-base-pair reads, so those segments were excluded. A later analysis found that TCR association rates varied across HLA loci, with DRB1 alleles showing the most associated TCRs and HLA-C alleles the fewest. An earlier analysis of around 600 of the donors showed that most TCR beta V segments appeared in productive rearrangements either about 87% or about 30% of the time, which broadly matched IMGT annotations. Across donors, most TCR sequences were observed very rarely, whereas some public TCRs were present in many individuals. A cluster of highly shared sequence variants was judged likely to represent a technical artifact of the sequencing pipeline. In a later analysis, several top co-occurrence clusters were reported to appear linked to parvovirus B19, influenza, CMV and Epstein-Barr virus. The study listed 164 TCR beta chains as associated with cytomegalovirus. For the cohort, immune exposure information was limited to CMV serostatus. In this cohort, only TCR beta chains were sequenced, and detectable features were limited by the absence of alpha or paired-chain data. In vitro tests confirmed that a few of the cytomegalovirus-associated TCR beta chains recognize cytomegalovirus antigens. Cytomegalovirus status was reported to be diagnosed by the classifier with high specificity and sensitivity in both the original and validation cohorts. At a false discovery rate of 0.05, a later analysis linked about 17,000 TCR beta sequences to specific HLA alleles. Correlated functional status among segregating V segments might be attributable to linkage disequilibrium, but an unknown experimental factor could not be ruled out. Strong co-occurrence of HLA alleles, especially DR and DQ, made assigning TCR associations to individual alleles difficult. In a later analysis, most CMV-associated TCR beta chains were found to appear HLA-restricted, with HLA associations seemingly driven largely by CMV exposure. Because counts were too low, more than 15 rarely observed V segments, including chromosome 9 orphons, were left out of the earlier analysis of approximately 580 of the donors. V-gene and J-gene trimming of TCR beta chains was associated with a missense DCLRE1C variant in a later genetic analysis, and the association was replicated in an independent cohort. Because HLA typing was unavailable for some donors at each locus, only the typed subset was used in association tests. A further reported finding was that TCR beta sequences accurately predicted the HLA-A and HLA-B alleles for most subjects in the first cohort. The presence/absence analyses assumed that sequencing depth was roughly uniform across donors, and that assumption may not be true. Compared with equally common non-associated chains, HLA-associated TCR beta chains in a later analysis were more clonally expanded and had lower generation probabilities.

Libraries were prepared through the immunoSEQ multiplex PCR assay. For the multiplex PCR, a mixture combining 60 forward primers for TCR Vbeta segments and 13 reverse primers for TCR Jbeta segments was used. Amplification of the CDR3 region of rearranged TCR beta genes was performed with a multiplex PCR assay on genomic DNA. On the Illumina HiSeq System, the amplified TCR beta libraries were sequenced as 87-base-pair reads. In the original analysis: Across the 500 to 850 repertoires, a later analysis counted roughly 77 million unique TCR beta chains, around 10 million of which were shared by at least two donors. Raw reads were error-corrected and collapsed into unique sequences by a nearest-neighbor algorithm in which closely related sequences were merged to remove PCR and sequencing errors. V, D and J gene segments were assigned by aligning CDR3 sequences to IMGT reference sequences. Each retained sequence needed at least a six-nucleotide match to both a V gene segment and a J gene segment. A rearrangement counted as productive if the CDR3 had no stop codons and remained in frame with V and J, and every other rearrangement counted as non-productive. CDR3 was defined by IMGT convention, running from the second conserved V-encoded cysteine to the conserved J-encoded phenylalanine. The earlier analysis of roughly 590 of the donors excluded any sequence lacking an unambiguous match to a single V gene segment. In an earlier analysis of roughly 600 of the donors, a V segment was called functional when productive rearrangements were above 56.7%, and segregating when the standard deviation between donors exceeded 5%. A statistical classification framework was developed to diagnose cytomegalovirus status using the catalog of TCR beta chain sequences. V and J gene assignment, in a later analysis, came from comparing TCR nucleotide sequences with IMGT/GENE-DB human TR gene sequences. In a later analysis, CDR3 sequences and most-parsimonious VDJ recombination scenarios were assigned using the TCRdist pipeline. In a later analysis, each TCR beta chain was defined by its CDR3 amino acid sequence together with its V-gene family, and reads lacking a unique V-gene family were excluded. In a later analysis, 450 to 600 highly shared, low-generation-probability nucleotide sequences were removed to address suspected cross-contamination and a sequencing artifact. In a later analysis, a clonal expansion index was calculated for each public chain from normalized within-repertoire ranks of inferred template counts. A later analysis computed generation probabilities with a VDJ recombination model fitted to out-of-frame rearrangements, and checked the results against IGoR. A later analysis scored TCR-TCR, TCR-HLA and TCR-CMV co-occurrence with hypergeometric tests, applying a repertoire-size bias correction to TCR pairs. In a later analysis, false discovery rates were estimated by permuting HLA or CMV assignments 20 times. In a later analysis, co-occurring TCRs were grouped with DBSCAN, and TCRdist sequence similarity was added when clustering was performed within HLA-allele-positive subsets. For co-occurrence clustering, repertoires with fewer than 30,000 or more than 120,000 public chains were excluded, along with several repertoires with anomalous nucleotide sharing. Held by TCRdb, this immuneACCESS table contains in-frame sequences only and omits some clones. Under half of the omission traces to an unresolved V gene where checked; the cause of the rest is unknown. From that table come the V and J calls and clone size; the DNA was used to work out D and trimming. For this sample, the table gives around 100,000 clones. 3% to 3.5% of the sample goes to the ten largest clones.

The CDR3 sequence holds 15 residues, the cysteine and phenylalanine included. Just the 45-base CDR3 DNA is kept, in frame starting at base 1. The germline V gene supplies CDR1 SGHDN and CDR2 FVKESK. The junction shows trimming of 1 base on V and 3 bases on J, plus 11 bases between the germline ends. The cohort was made up of roughly 670 healthy bone marrow donors. Cohort members were all nominally healthy when sampled, although unrecorded immune exposures were likely present. The donor was CMV seronegative and was included in the group of a few hundred seronegative cohort members. A peripheral blood sample was collected from each donor, and TCR beta sequencing was performed on peripheral blood mononuclear cells. Genomic DNA extraction from the blood cell samples was performed with the Qiagen DNeasy Blood Extraction Kit.

The rearrangement combines TRBV14 with TRBJ2-3, and the D gene may be TRBD1, 6 bases matching. The source of this sequence is a man aged 35 to 55 in good health and CMV-seronegative. The sequencing input was PBMCs. The CDR3 region has the sequence CASSQGQVRTDTQYF. The nucleotide sequence is TGTGCCAGCAGCCAAGGACAGGTACGGACAGATACGCAGTATTTT. Beyond the CDR3, the reference TRBV14 and TRBJ2-3 genes provide the residues; the full variable domain reads: EAGVTQFPSHSVIEKGQTVTLRCDPISGHDNLYWYRRVMGKEIKFLLHFVKESKQDESGMPNNRFLAERTGGTYSTLKVQPAELEDSGVYFCASSQGQVRTDTQYFGPGTRLTVL.